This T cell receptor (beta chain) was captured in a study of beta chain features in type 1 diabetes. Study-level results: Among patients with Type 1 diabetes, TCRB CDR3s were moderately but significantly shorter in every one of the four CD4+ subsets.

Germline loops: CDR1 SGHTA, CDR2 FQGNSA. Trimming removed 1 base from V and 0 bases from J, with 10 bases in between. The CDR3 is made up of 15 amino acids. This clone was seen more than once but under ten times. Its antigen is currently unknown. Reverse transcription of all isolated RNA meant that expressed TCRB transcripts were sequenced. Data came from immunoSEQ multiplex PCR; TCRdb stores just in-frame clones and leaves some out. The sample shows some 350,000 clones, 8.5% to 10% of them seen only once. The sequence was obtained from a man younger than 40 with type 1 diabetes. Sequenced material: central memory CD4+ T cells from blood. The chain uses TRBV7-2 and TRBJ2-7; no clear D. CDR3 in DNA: TGTGCCAGCAGCTTAGGGGGTGTCCCCTCCTACGAGCAGTACTTC. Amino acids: CASSLGGVPSYEQYF.